This T cell receptor (beta chain) was captured by sequencing in a study of T cells in Graves' hyperthyroidism and ophthalmopathy. General observations from the study: The model identified upcoming ophthalmopathy a median approximately six months ahead of onset. Most clonotypes that expanded in the thyroid above 0.001 also showed up in blood.

The CDR3 loop spans 15 amino acids. Germline V gene lookup returns CDR1 SGHAT and CDR2 FQNNGV. V shed 5 bases, J shed 4 bases, and the junction held 3 bases outside the gene matches. This clonotype was counted ten times or more. Its antigen is not identified. Amplification yielded TCR beta CDR3 regions, with RNA transcripts as the source. TCR CDR3 underwent first-round RT-PCR with the HTBI primer set. From the multiplex PCR reads, TCRdb called clonotypes with MiXCR, one entry per CDR3 protein. This table has approximately 400,000 distinct CDR3 sequences, around 15% appearing once. Orbital computed tomography, thyroid ultrasound, serum thyroxine and TRAb, and clinical symptoms together informed the diagnoses.

The source material was blood. This chain joins TRBV11-2 and TRBJ2-2, with 11 nucleotides matching TRBD1. This clonotype originated in a woman younger than 45 with Graves' ophthalmopathy. The CDR3 loop is CASSRDRGSTGELFF. The CDR3, as DNA: TGTGCCAGCAGCCGGGACAGGGGGAGCACCGGGGAGCTGTTTTTT.